This TCR beta chain was recorded in a study of blood T cell repertoires in COVID-19. In germline, CDR1 is GTSNPN, CDR2 SVGIG (reference sequence). Trimming shortened V by 1 base and J by 5 bases, and 9 bases separated the two germline ends. The CDR3 length is 13 residues. Here immunoSEQ multiplex PCR was the method, and the copy in TCRdb shows in-frame clones only, minus some. The sample contains 250,000 or so clones, 87% of which appear only once. Input material: peripheral blood. This chain joins TRBV30 and TRBJ1-5, with D hard to call. The receptor was derived from a woman aged 40 to 50 who had recovered from COVID-19. The CDR3 region has the DNA TGTGCCTGGAGTGGACACCAGGATCAGCCCCAGCATTTT. Translating it yields CAWSGHQDQPQHF. Full variable domain (outside the CDR3, taken from reference TRBV30 and TRBJ1-5): SQTIHQWPATLVQPVGSPLSLECTVEGTSNPNLYWYRQAAGRGLQLLFYSVGIGQISSEVPQNLSASRPQDRQFILSSKKLLLSDSGFYLCAWSGHQDQPQHFGDGTRLSIL.